What follows are 30 T cell receptor beta chains derived from one specimen sequenced in a study of shared clonotypes between healthy human individuals. The data were produced by immunoSEQ multiplex PCR, yet TCRdb's version contains in-frame clones alone and is incomplete. In the table there are fewer than 850,000 clones, roughly 91% of which are singletons. Input material: memory CD8+ T cells from PBMCs. The subset was: CD45RO+ cells pooled with CCR7-negative TemRA cells. The receptor source for this set is a man younger than 35 in good health. Some clones in this sample may be carry-over from other donors' samples.

This chain uses TRBV11-2 with TRBJ2-7; D remains unclear. CDR1 and CDR2 (germline): SGHAT, FQNNGV. Between the trimmed V and J ends, which lost 3 bases and 4 bases, there was a span of 10 bases. This CDR3 is 13 amino acids long. The CDR3 DNA sequence: TGTGCCAGCAGCTTTTTAGGCACTTACGAGCAGTACTTC. Translating gives CASSFLGTYEQYF.

V gene TRBV9 combines with J gene TRBJ1-3; D possibly corresponds to TRBD1 (5 bases). The ends were cut back, 7 bases at V and 1 base at J, with 18 bases in the middle. This CDR3 is built from 16 residues. CDR1 is SGDLS and CDR2 is YYNGEE in the germline V gene. The chain's CDR3 is CASGLNRITSGNTIYF. CDR3 coding DNA: TGTGCCAGCGGGCTAAACAGGATAACTTCTGGAAACACCATATATTTT.

This chain connects TRBV12-2 to TRBJ1-3; the table's D call TRBD1 went unverified against the DNA. TRBV12-2 is assigned pseudogene status. The CDR3 is 15 residues long. CDR3 region: CASRPGQGGRNTIYF. DNA of the CDR3: TGTGCAAGTCGCCCGGGACAGGGAGGGAGAAACACCATATATTTT.

The V call is TRBV7-8, the J call TRBJ2-5, with unresolved D. The CDR3 extends over 16 amino acids. From germline, CDR1 is SGHVS and CDR2 FQNEAQ. V gave up 0 bases and J gave up 1 base, with 12 bases separating them. The chain's CDR3 is CASSLAMVGFQETQYF. CDR3 nucleotide sequence: TGTGCCAGCAGCTTAGCGATGGTTGGATTCCAAGAGACCCAGTACTTC.

The V gene is TRBV7-9, the J gene TRBJ1-1; possible D gene TRBD1, 5 bases. Trimming removed 9 bases from V and 2 bases from J, with 13 bases in between. Germline V gives CDR1 SEHNR, CDR2 FQNEAQ (reference sequence). The CDR3 has 13 residues. CDR3 loop: CASITGPNTEAFF. The CDR3 region has the DNA TGTGCCAGTATAACGGGACCCAACACTGAAGCTTTCTTT.

The chain has TRBV27 and TRBJ2-6; D is ambiguous. Trimming stripped 6 bases from V and 0 bases from J, with 3 bases between. The CDR3 extends over 13 amino acids. Germline-derived CDR1 and CDR2 are MNHEY and SMNVEV (reference sequence). The CDR3 reads CASRDSGANVLTF. The CDR3 nucleotides are TGTGCCAGCAGGGACTCTGGGGCCAACGTCCTGACTTTC.

The chain links TRBV5-6 to TRBJ2-7; a possible D gene is TRBD1 (5 bases). This CDR3 has 17 residues. From germline, CDR1 is SGHDT and CDR2 YYEEEE. Deletions cut 1 base from V and 4 bases from J, with 21 bases between. CDR3 region: CASSLRLDRQRIYEQYF. The DNA for the CDR3 is TGTGCCAGCAGCTTGCGTCTTGATCGACAGAGAATTTACGAGCAGTACTTC.

On this clone itself: At the DNA level, this CDR3 is encoded by other sequences in the same sample as well. This rearrangement joins TRBV28 to TRBJ2-7; D may match TRBD1 or TRBD2 (5 bases each). V lost 5 bases and J lost 1, with 12 bases in between. Looked up from germline, CDR1 is MDHEN and CDR2 is SYDVKM. The CDR3 has 14 amino acids. The chain's CDR3 is CASSPPGASYEQYF. The CDR3, as DNA: TGTGCCAGCAGTCCCCCCGGGGCTTCCTACGAGCAGTACTTC.

The V gene is TRBV10-2, the J gene TRBJ2-7, with D unclear. The CDR3 consists of 16 residues. Trimming removed 4 bases from V and 4 bases from J, with 20 bases in between. Germline lookup yields CDR1 WSHSY and CDR2 SAAADI. CDR3: CASSVSELLTSYEQYF. Written as DNA, the CDR3 is TGCGCCAGCAGTGTGTCAGAACTCCTCACCTCATACGAGCAGTACTTC.

The chain couples TRBV5-4 to TRBJ2-1; D is ambiguous. Trimming pared 2 bases from V and 6 bases from J, leaving 15 bases between. This CDR3 region has 15 residues. The germline gives CDR1 SGHNT, CDR2 YYREEE (reference sequence). For the CDR3, the DNA is TGTGCCAGCAGCTTCGGGTCAGATACCCTCAATGAGCAGTTCTTC. Protein sequence: CASSFGSDTLNEQFF.

J is TRBJ1-2 and V is TRBV11-2; D may be TRBD1 (6 bases). The CDR3 sequence is 14 residues long. CDR1 and CDR2 from the germline V gene are SGHAT and FQNNGV. The V gene lost 2 bases and the J gene lost 4 bases, with 11 bases spanning the gap. CDR3 nucleotides: TGTGCCAGCAGCTTACCTCGGGGGGCCTATGGCTACACCTTC. Its protein is CASSLPRGAYGYTF. The full variable domain, completed using reference TRBV11-2 and TRBJ1-2, is EAGVAQSPRYKIIEKRQSVAFWCNPISGHATLYWYQQILGQGPKLLIQFQNNGVVDDSQLPKDRFSAERLKGVDSTLKIQPAKLEDSAVYLCASSLPRGAYGYTFGSGTRLTVV.

The chain is built from TRBV27 and TRBJ2-7; a possible D gene is TRBD2 (5 bases). This CDR3 region has 14 residues. Germline V CDR1 and CDR2: MNHEY, SMNVEV (reference sequence). The V gene lost 0 bases and the J gene lost 2 bases, with 8 bases spanning the gap. The CDR3 DNA is TGTGCCAGCAGTTTATCGCGGGTCCCCTACGAGCAGTACTTC. This sequence encodes CASSLSRVPYEQYF.

The chain carries TRBV5-1 and TRBJ2-1; TRBD2 agrees at 11 bases. Unmatched junction bases numbered 6, after V lost 0 bases and J lost 7 bases. Germline V gene data show CDR1 as SGHRS and CDR2 as YFSETQ. The CDR3 is 16 residues long. CDR3 residues: CASSLALAGGLNEQFF. The CDR3 DNA reads as TGCGCCAGCAGCTTGGCCCTAGCGGGAGGTCTGAATGAGCAGTTCTTC.

CDR3 DNA sequence: TGTGCCAGCAGCCAAGGACTAGCGGGAGACACCTACGAGCAGTACTTC. It translates to CASSQGLAGDTYEQYF. This chain connects TRBV14 to TRBJ2-7; 12 bases line up with TRBD2. Looked up from germline, CDR1 is SGHDN and CDR2 is FVKESK. CDR3 length: 16 amino acids. V shed 1 base and J 2 bases; nucleotides not matched to a gene: 3.

V usage is TRBV6-5 and J usage is TRBJ1-1; unclear D gene. Germline V gene sequence: CDR1 MNHEY, CDR2 SVGAGI. V was shortened by 2 bases and J by 4 bases, with 11 bases between the two germline ends. This CDR3 spans 14 amino acids. The CDR3 reads CASSYGNEITEAFF. The CDR3 DNA follows: TGTGCCAGCAGTTACGGAAACGAAATCACTGAAGCTTTCTTT.

The chain has TRBV30 and TRBJ2-7, with D perhaps being TRBD1 or TRBD2 (5 bases each). The CDR3 contains 14 residues. CDR1 and CDR2 from the germline V gene are GTSNPN and SVGIG (reference sequence). V was clipped by 3 bases and J by 7 bases, with 19 bases between them. CDR3 nucleotide sequence: TGTGCCTGGAGCTTGGCTGGTGGAGAGGGGGAGCAGTACTTC. It yields the protein CAWSLAGGEGEQYF.

The chain uses TRBV6-5 and TRBJ1-2, with D hard to call. The CDR3 is 15 residues long. Trimming took 6 bases from V and 0 from J, leaving 14 bases between them. Germline V CDR1 and CDR2: MNHEY, SVGAGI. In DNA form, the CDR3 reads TGTGCCAGCAGCTTCAGGCATCCCTCTAACTATGGCTACACCTTC. Protein: CASSFRHPSNYGYTF.

The genes are TRBV10-3 and TRBJ2-7; D remains unclear. With 6 bases removed from V and 3 bases from J, the gap between germline ends came to 12 bases. Germline V lookup: CDR1 ENHRY, CDR2 SYGVKD. CDR3 length: 13 residues. CDR3 nucleotide sequence: TGTGCCATCAGACAGCCCGATTTCTACGAGCAGTACTTC. Its translation: CAIRQPDFYEQYF.

This chain joins TRBV27 and TRBJ2-7; D gene uncertain. Germline assignment: CDR1 MNHEY and CDR2 SMNVEV (reference sequence). V lost 2 bases and J 3 bases, leaving 11 bases between the germline ends. This CDR3 has 14 amino acids. The DNA for the CDR3 is TGTGCCAGCAGTTTAAATGGGAATTTCTACGAGCAGTACTTC. Amino acids: CASSLNGNFYEQYF.

The chain carries TRBV29-1 and TRBJ2-7, with TRBD2 identical over 10 bases. Germline trimming cut 2 bases from V and 2 bases from J; bases unmatched to any gene: 12. Germline values: CDR1 SQVTM, CDR2 ANQGSEA. The CDR3 is 17 residues long. CDR3 nucleotides: TGCAGCGTTGAACTGAGCCGGCTAGCGGGAGTAACCTACGAGCAGTACTTC. Translated: CSVELSRLAGVTYEQYF.

Worth noting for this clone: This same CDR3 is encoded by further DNA sequences in the sample. The V call is TRBV11-2, the J call TRBJ2-7; D is possibly TRBD2 (5 bases). The CDR3 has 14 amino acids. Trimming stripped 4 bases from V and 2 bases from J, with 12 bases between. Per the germline V gene, CDR1 is SGHAT and CDR2 is FQNNGV. The CDR3 coding sequence is TGTGCCAGCAGCTCACGGACTGTCGCCTACGAGCAGTACTTC. Protein: CASSSRTVAYEQYF.

The rearrangement uses TRBV9 and TRBJ2-2, with 11 bases that match TRBD2. Germline-derived CDR1 and CDR2 are SGDLS and YYNGEE. V lost 0 bases to trimming and J lost 7 bases; unmatched junction nucleotides: 5. This CDR3 contains 16 residues. The CDR3 coding sequence is TGTGCCAGCAGCGTAGCCCCCGGACTAGCGGGCGGGGAGCTGTTTTTT. Residues: CASSVAPGLAGGELFF.

V gene TRBV11-3 combines with J gene TRBJ2-5; D might be TRBD1 (5 bases). This CDR3 region has 13 residues. Germline-derived CDR1 and CDR2 are SGHNT and YENEEA. V was cut by 5 bases and J by 3 bases, with 10 bases left in between. The CDR3 DNA reads as TGTGCCAGCAGCGCAGACAGCAAAGAGACCCAGTACTTC. Its translation is CASSADSKETQYF. Looking up the rest from reference TRBV11-3 and TRBJ2-5 gives the full variable domain: EAGVVQSPRYKIIEKKQPVAFWCNPISGHNTLYWYLQNLGQGPELLIRYENEEAVDDSQLPKDRFSAERLKGVDSTLKIQPAELGDSAVYLCASSADSKETQYFGPGTRLLVL.

This clone came up once. The chain employs TRBV11-2 and TRBJ2-7; D is ambiguous. Germline-derived CDR1 and CDR2 are SGHAT and FQNNGV. This CDR3 is 13 amino acids long. Trimming took off 5 bases at V and 4 bases at J, with 12 bases between the two ends. CDR3 region: CASSRGRRYEQYF. The CDR3, as DNA: TGTGCCAGCAGCCGAGGACGGAGATACGAGCAGTACTTC.

The chain joins TRBV23-1 to TRBJ2-4, with D possibly being TRBD2 (6 bases). TRBV23-1 is an open reading frame, and its role is uncertain. The germline V and J ends were trimmed by 1 base and 0 bases, with 19 bases remaining between them. CDR3 size: 19 residues. CDR3 in amino acids: CASSQFSAVLAIAKNIQYF. CDR3 DNA: TGCGCCAGCAGTCAATTTTCGGCCGTACTAGCAATAGCCAAAAACATTCAGTACTTC.

This chain uses TRBV4-3 with TRBJ2-2; tentatively, D is TRBD1 (5 bases). CDR1 and CDR2 (germline): LGHNA, YSLEER. The CDR3 is made up of 17 amino acids. V shed 1 base and J shed 3 bases, with 15 bases lying between them. Written as DNA, the CDR3 is TGCGCCAGCAGCCAAGGAACTCACCAGGGCTACACCGGGGAGCTGTTTTTT. This encodes CASSQGTHQGYTGELFF.

V and J are TRBV10-2 and TRBJ1-1; 8 bases line up with TRBD1. CDR3 length: 15 amino acids. Trimming cost V 6 bases and J 0 bases; bases outside gene matches: 6. Germline loops: CDR1 WSHSY, CDR2 SAAADI. The chain's CDR3 is CASRDRTGLNTEAFF. The DNA of the CDR3 is TGCGCCAGCAGGGATAGGACAGGGTTGAACACTGAAGCTTTCTTT.

This clone showed up just once. The rearrangement links TRBV7-9 to TRBJ2-7; possible D gene TRBD2, 6 bases. The CDR3 consists of 12 residues. Germline assignment: CDR1 SEHNR and CDR2 FQNEAQ (reference sequence). V was shortened by 2 bases and J by 6 bases, with 8 bases between the two germline ends. This chain's CDR3 is CASSLWGVEQYF. CDR3 nucleotides: TGTGCCAGCAGCTTATGGGGGGTCGAGCAGTACTTC.

This clone was observed a handful of times. This rearrangement joins TRBV11-2 to TRBJ2-5; the D is unclear. Between the trimmed V and J ends, which lost 5 bases and 5 bases, there was a span of 18 bases. Germline-derived CDR1 and CDR2 are SGHAT and FQNNGV. The CDR3 has 15 amino acids. Here the CDR3 DNA reads TGTGCCAGCAGCAGCAGGCGGCTGGGCCGGGAGACCCAGTACTTC. This gives the protein CASSSRRLGRETQYF.

This chain connects TRBV6-5 to TRBJ2-2; possibly TRBD1 for D (6 bases). Trimming left V 6 bases short and J 6 bases short, with 14 bases between. The CDR3 extends over 14 amino acids. Per germline, CDR1 MNHEY and CDR2 SVGAGI. CDR3 sequence (DNA): TGTGCCAGCAGCAACTCCAGGGGAGCCGGGGAGCTGTTTTTT. This gives the protein CASSNSRGAGELFF.